These 19 T cell receptor beta chains were all obtained from the same sample, sequenced in a study of blood T cell repertoires in COVID-19. TCRdb keeps only in-frame clones here, not all; method: immunoSEQ multiplex PCR. In the table there are roughly 100,000 clones, roughly nine tenths of which are singletons. Sequenced: peripheral blood. The origin of the receptors is a man aged 50 or older with active COVID-19.

The V and J genes are TRBV7-2 and TRBJ2-1; TRBD2 agrees at 7 bases. CDR1 and CDR2 (germline): SGHTA, FQGNSA. After removal of 5 bases from V and 6 bases from J, the junction contained 7 bases not matched to a gene. This CDR3 is built from 14 residues. In nucleotides, the CDR3 is TGTGCCAGCAGCCTACTAGCGTCGGGCAATGAGCAGTTCTTC. Translated: CASSLLASGNEQFF.

This rearrangement joins TRBV15 to TRBJ1-5; D not certain. Trimming removed 3 bases from V and 7 bases from J, with 7 bases in between. This CDR3 is built from 12 residues. Germline CDR1 and CDR2: LNHNV and YYDKDF (reference sequence). The CDR3 sequence: CATSSSTQPQHF. The CDR3 DNA reads TGTGCCACCAGCAGCTCCACACAGCCCCAGCATTTT.

The chain uses TRBV5-1 and TRBJ2-3; D may be TRBD1 (6 bases). Germline V gene sequence: CDR1 SGHRS, CDR2 YFSETQ. The CDR3 spans 13 residues. V was cut by 1 base and J by 5 bases, with 8 bases left in between. The CDR3 loop is CASSLIGGDTQYF. The CDR3 DNA follows: TGCGCCAGCAGCTTGATAGGGGGAGATACGCAGTATTTT.

The chain links TRBV5-1 to TRBJ2-1; 11 bases line up with TRBD2. This CDR3 region has 15 residues. V gave up 3 bases and J gave up 8 bases; unmatched junction bases: 7. Germline values: CDR1 SGHRS, CDR2 YFSETQ. The CDR3 protein is CASSWTSGRLDEQFF. DNA for the CDR3: TGCGCCAGCAGCTGGACTAGCGGGCGCCTTGATGAGCAGTTCTTC.

The chain has TRBV21-1 and TRBJ2-1; the table's D call of TRBD2 was not tested on the DNA. TRBV21-1 is marked as a pseudogene. The CDR3 spans 15 residues. The CDR3 DNA follows: TGTGCCAGCCTCCGGGGGACTAGCGCTCACAATGAGCAGTTCTTC. Its protein product is CASLRGTSAHNEQFF.

The CDR3 is CASSPYGQNTEAFF. The DNA for the CDR3 is TGTGCCAGCAGCCCGTACGGACAAAACACTGAAGCTTTCTTT. The chain links TRBV3-1 (or the pseudogene TRBV3-2) to TRBJ1-1; the D gene is possibly TRBD1 (5 bases). This CDR3 spans 14 amino acids. Germline V gene sequence: CDR1 LGHDT, CDR2 YNNKEL (reference sequence). Deletions cut 4 bases from V and 2 bases from J, with 11 bases between.

The chain has TRBV15 and TRBJ2-7; D possibly corresponds to TRBD1 (6 bases). V lost 0 bases and J 3 bases, leaving 12 bases between the germline ends. This CDR3 is 15 amino acids long. The germline V gene has CDR1 LNHNV and CDR2 YYDKDF (reference sequence). CDR3 nucleotide sequence: TGTGCCACCAGCAGAGATCCAGGCAGGGGCTACGAGCAGTACTTC. Translated, it gives CATSRDPGRGYEQYF.

This clone was seen a handful of times. V gene TRBV5-1 combines with J gene TRBJ2-7; tentatively, D is TRBD2 (6 bases). This CDR3 region has 15 residues. With 0 bases removed from V and 5 bases from J, the gap between germline ends came to 15 bases. CDR1 is SGHRS and CDR2 is YFSETQ in the germline V gene. The CDR3: CASSLEGRRGDEQYF. CDR3 in DNA: TGCGCCAGCAGCTTGGAAGGACGGAGGGGCGACGAGCAGTACTTC.

V gene TRBV5-5 combines with J gene TRBJ1-1, with D possibly TRBD1 on 5 matching bases. Germline loops: CDR1 SGHKS, CDR2 YYEKEE (reference sequence). This CDR3 has 16 amino acids. The V gene lost 5 bases and the J gene lost 8 bases, with 25 bases spanning the gap. CDR3 nucleotides: TGTGCCAGCAGTCCCGGGGATTGGAGGGGCGGGATGGAAGCTTTCTTT. The encoded protein is CASSPGDWRGGMEAFF.

The chain links TRBV2 to TRBJ1-4, with a tentative D call TRBD1 (5 bases). This CDR3 comprises 12 residues. Per the germline V gene, CDR1 is SNHLY and CDR2 is FYNNEI. V lost 6 bases and J 8 bases, leaving 10 bases between the germline ends. CDR3 bases: TGTGCCAGCAGCGGGGGGGACGAAAAACTGTTTTTT. Protein: CASSGGDEKLFF.

On this clone itself: One end of the junction fails to match germline, which may point to a read error. The CDR3 coding sequence is TGTGCCACCAGCCTAATCTCCTCCTACGAGCAGTACTTC. This gives the protein CATSLISSYEQYF. This chain joins TRBV13 and TRBJ2-7; D gene ambiguous. The CDR3 is 13 amino acids. The germline V gene has CDR1 PRHDT and CDR2 FYEKMQ (reference sequence).

This rearrangement joins TRBV5-1 to TRBJ2-5; D is unresolved. Trimming left V 1 base short and J 4 bases short, with 5 bases between. The CDR3 runs to 12 residues. Per the germline V gene, CDR1 is SGHRS and CDR2 is YFSETQ. CDR3 sequence reads: CASSLLGETQYF. In DNA form, the CDR3 reads TGCGCCAGCAGCTTGCTCGGAGAGACCCAGTACTTC. Looking up the rest from reference TRBV5-1 and TRBJ2-5 gives the full variable domain: KAGVTQTPRYLIKTRGQQVTLSCSPISGHRSVSWYQQTPGQGLQFLFEYFSETQRNKGNFPGRFSGRQFSNSRSEMNVSTLELGDSALYLCASSLLGETQYFGPGTRLLVL.

V and J are TRBV10-3 and TRBJ1-1, with 7 bases aligning to TRBD1. The V gene's germline CDR1 is ENHRY and CDR2 SYGVKD. V lost 6 bases and J lost 2; bases outside the gene matches: 6. The CDR3 covers 14 residues. The CDR3 loop is CAISRDSSNTEAFF. The CDR3 nucleotides read TGTGCCATCAGCCGGGACAGTTCTAACACTGAAGCTTTCTTT.

The genes are TRBV11-2 and TRBJ2-6; 7 bases align to TRBD2. The germline V gene encodes CDR1 SGHAT and CDR2 FQNNGV. The CDR3 is made up of 15 amino acids. After removal of 6 bases from V and 4 bases from J, the junction contained 6 bases not matched to a gene. This chain's CDR3 is CASSFPGRGANVLTF. CDR3 DNA sequence: TGTGCCAGCAGTTTCCCCGGGAGGGGGGCCAACGTCCTGACTTTC.

This clone was picked up one time. This rearrangement joins TRBV3-1 (or the pseudogene TRBV3-2) to TRBJ2-3, with TRBD2 identical over 9 bases. Unmatched junction bases numbered 4, after V lost 1 base and J lost 5 bases. Germline V gene data show CDR1 as LGHDT and CDR2 as YNNKEL (reference sequence). The CDR3 has 15 amino acids. The CDR3 DNA sequence: TGTGCCAGCAGCCAAGCAGCGGGGGGAATAGATACGCAGTATTTT. Its protein product is CASSQAAGGIDTQYF.

The V gene is TRBV4-1, the J gene TRBJ1-6; 8 bases fit TRBD1. CDR1 and CDR2 (germline): MGHRA, YSYEKL. This CDR3 is 18 amino acids long. Unmatched junction bases numbered 11, after V lost 0 bases and J lost 7 bases. The CDR3 loop is CASSQEVSGTGLNSPLHF. The CDR3 region has the DNA TGCGCCAGCAGCCAAGAGGTGTCCGGGACAGGCCTCAATTCACCCCTCCACTTT.

This clone was seen only a few times. CDR3 protein: CSVKQVLTYEQYF. The CDR3 DNA sequence: TGCAGCGTCAAACAGGTTCTCACCTACGAGCAGTACTTC. The chain combines TRBV29-1 with TRBJ2-7; tentative D call: TRBD1 (5 bases). Trimming pared 6 bases from V and 2 bases from J, leaving 14 bases between. Germline CDR1 is SQVTM and CDR2 is ANQGSEA. The CDR3 has 13 residues.

This rearrangement joins TRBV7-2 to TRBJ2-7; unclear D gene. With 7 bases removed from V and 5 bases from J, the gap between germline ends came to 18 bases. In germline, CDR1 is SGHTA, CDR2 FQGNSA. This CDR3 is built from 14 residues. CDR3 residues: CASTPHESVHEQYF. CDR3 nucleotides: TGTGCCAGCACCCCTCACGAATCGGTCCACGAGCAGTACTTC. Looking up the rest from reference TRBV7-2 and TRBJ2-7 gives the full variable domain: GAGVSQSPSNKVTEKGKDVELRCDPISGHTALYWYRQSLGQGLEFLIYFQGNSAPDKSGLPSDRFSAERTGGSVSTLTIQRTQQEDSAVYLCASTPHESVHEQYFGPGTRLTVT.

This clone came up once. The rearrangement joins TRBV6-5 to TRBJ1-2; no reliable D call. Looked up from germline, CDR1 is MNHEY and CDR2 is SVGAGI. V was shortened by 2 bases and J by 2 bases, with 15 bases between the two germline ends. The CDR3 is 16 residues long. This CDR3 is CASSYTPGEPNYGYTF. The CDR3 region has the DNA TGTGCCAGCAGTTACACCCCGGGAGAGCCCAACTATGGCTACACCTTC.